The present TCR beta chain was sequenced within a study of T-cell reconstitution after alpha-beta-depleted transplantation in children. V was clipped by 6 bases and J by 3 bases; unmatched bases: 1. This CDR3 contains 14 residues. From germline, CDR1 is SGHTA and CDR2 FQGNSA. Unique molecular identifiers featured in how the TCRbeta library was prepared. TCRdb re-called the PCR reads through MiXCR, storing one row per CDR3 protein. The sample shows some 450,000 distinct CDR3 sequences, 43% of them seen only once. There are many counts of this clonotype. The chain combines TRBV7-2 with TRBJ2-2; TRBD1 agrees at 10 bases. The clonotype originates from a girl aged 2 to 10 with aplastic anemia, due to receive a stem cell transplant. Sequencing used PBMCs, obtained before TCRalphabeta/CD19-depleted stem cell transplant. In DNA, the CDR3 is TGTGCCAGCAGGGGACAGGGGTACACCGGGGAGCTGTTTTTT. This codes for CASRGQGYTGELFF.